This is a list of T cell receptor beta chains from one sample in a study of blood T cell repertoires in COVID-19. Here immunoSEQ multiplex PCR was the method, and the copy in TCRdb shows in-frame clones only, minus some. The sample has 25,000 to 30,000 clones; more than 85% are singletons. The source material was peripheral blood. The receptors shown here come from a human donor in a cohort sampled during active COVID-19. The donor label of this sample is uncertain. Each CDR3 is given with its conserved first and last residue. The order of the fields is J gene, V gene, D gene, clone size, CDR3 protein, CDR3 DNA. The D gene is left open where the match is weak. Part of the rows lack a size; the others show once, few, many or a class for expanded clones.

J: TRBJ2-1
V: TRBV6-6
D: -
size: once
CDR3: CASSTSGVYNEQFF
DNA: -

J: TRBJ2-7
V: TRBV5-4
D: TRBD2
size: -
CDR3: CASSSWRGGGQYF
DNA: TGTGCCAGCAGCTCCTGGCGGGGGGGTGGGCAGTACTTC

J: TRBJ2-2
V: TRBV5-1
D: TRBD1
size: -
CDR3: CASSPRGQGPSPGELFF
DNA: TGCGCCAGCAGCCCCAGGGGACAGGGGCCCTCTCCCGGGGAGCTGTTTTTT

J: TRBJ2-7
V: TRBV18
D: TRBD2
size: -
CDR3: CASSPRGAGVTEQYF
DNA: TGTGCCAGCTCACCGAGGGGCGCGGGAGTAACTGAGCAGTACTTC

J: TRBJ1-1
V: TRBV10-1
D: -
size: -
CDR3: CASRPTGQLNTEAFF
DNA: TGCGCCAGCCGCCCTACCGGACAGCTGAACACTGAAGCTTTCTTT

J: TRBJ1-6
V: TRBV3-1/TRBV3-2
D: -
size: -
CDR3: CASSRRDLKDSPLHF
DNA: TGTGCCAGCAGCCGCAGGGACTTGAAAGATTCACCCCTCCACTTT

J: TRBJ2-7
V: TRBV7-9
D: -
size: -
CDR3: CASSPRKGPSYEQYF
DNA: TGTGCCAGCAGCCCCAGAAAGGGGCCATCCTACGAGCAGTACTTC

J: TRBJ1-2
V: TRBV11-2
D: -
size: few
CDR3: CASSLVLSNYGYTF
DNA: TGTGCCAGCAGCTTAGTACTGAGTAACTATGGCTACACCTTC

J: TRBJ2-3
V: TRBV29-1
D: -
size: -
CDR3: CSVVAVQSTDTQYF
DNA: TGCAGCGTTGTAGCAGTCCAGAGCACAGATACGCAGTATTTT

J: TRBJ2-7
V: TRBV3-1/TRBV3-2
D: -
size: -
CDR3: CASSQGGGRPYEQYF
DNA: TGTGCCAGCAGCCAAGGGGGGGGCCGCCCCTACGAGCAGTACTTC

J: TRBJ2-3
V: TRBV5-1
D: TRBD2
size: -
CDR3: CASSPGLASTDTQYF
DNA: TGCGCCAGCAGCCCCGGACTAGCTAGCACAGATACGCAGTATTTT

J: TRBJ2-5
V: TRBV6-2/TRBV6-3
D: TRBD2
size: -
CDR3: CASSYGLAGEGETQYF
DNA: TGTGCCAGCAGTTACGGACTAGCGGGAGAAGGAGAGACCCAGTACTTC

J: TRBJ1-5
V: TRBV19
D: TRBD1
size: -
CDR3: CASSIGQGKSNQPQHF
DNA: TGTGCCAGTAGTATAGGACAGGGTAAGAGCAATCAGCCCCAGCATTTT

J: TRBJ1-4
V: TRBV19
D: -
size: -
CDR3: CASKRESNEKLFF
DNA: TGTGCCAGTAAAAGGGAGAGTAATGAAAAACTGTTTTTT

J: TRBJ2-5
V: TRBV11-3
D: TRBD2
size: -
CDR3: CASSRAGQETQYF
DNA: TGTGCCAGCAGCCGAGCGGGGCAAGAGACCCAGTACTTC

J: TRBJ1-2
V: TRBV2
D: -
size: once
CDR3: CASRGARLAGYTF
DNA: TGTGCCAGCAGAGGGGCCAGGTTAGCTGGCTACACCTTC

J: TRBJ1-5
V: TRBV29-1
D: -
size: -
CDR3: CSARAGEDQPQHF
DNA: TGCAGCGCCCGTGCGGGGGAGGATCAGCCCCAGCATTTT